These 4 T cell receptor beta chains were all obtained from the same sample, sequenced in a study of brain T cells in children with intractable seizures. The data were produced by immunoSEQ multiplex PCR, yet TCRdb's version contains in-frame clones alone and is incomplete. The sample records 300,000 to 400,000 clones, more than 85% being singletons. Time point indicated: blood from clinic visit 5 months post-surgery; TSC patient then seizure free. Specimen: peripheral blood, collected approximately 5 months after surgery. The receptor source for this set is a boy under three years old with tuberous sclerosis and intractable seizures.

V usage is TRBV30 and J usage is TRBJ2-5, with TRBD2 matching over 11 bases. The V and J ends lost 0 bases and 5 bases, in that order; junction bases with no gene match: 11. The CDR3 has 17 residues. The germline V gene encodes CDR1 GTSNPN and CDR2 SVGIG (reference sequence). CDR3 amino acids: CAWSVLAGGPWLETQYF. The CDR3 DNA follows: TGTGCCTGGAGTGTATTAGCGGGAGGGCCCTGGTTGGAGACCCAGTACTTC.

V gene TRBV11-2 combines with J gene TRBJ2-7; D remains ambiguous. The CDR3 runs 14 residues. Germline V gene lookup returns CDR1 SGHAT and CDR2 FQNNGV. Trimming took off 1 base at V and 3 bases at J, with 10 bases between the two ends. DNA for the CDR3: TGTGCCAGCAGCTTAGGCGGCGGTGACTACGAGCAGTACTTC. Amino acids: CASSLGGGDYEQYF.

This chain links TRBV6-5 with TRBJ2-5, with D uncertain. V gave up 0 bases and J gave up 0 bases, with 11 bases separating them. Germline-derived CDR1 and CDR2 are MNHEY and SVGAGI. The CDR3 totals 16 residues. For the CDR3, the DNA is TGTGCCAGCAGTTACTCGAACACCCAGTACCAAGAGACCCAGTACTTC. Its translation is CASSYSNTQYQETQYF.

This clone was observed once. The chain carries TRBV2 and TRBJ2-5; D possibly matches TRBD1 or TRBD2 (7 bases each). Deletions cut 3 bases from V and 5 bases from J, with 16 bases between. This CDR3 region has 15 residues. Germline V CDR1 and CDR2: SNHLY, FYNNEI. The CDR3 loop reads CASSEGGGGWETQYF. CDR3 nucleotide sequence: TGTGCCAGCAGTGAGGGGGGAGGGGGCTGGGAGACCCAGTACTTC.